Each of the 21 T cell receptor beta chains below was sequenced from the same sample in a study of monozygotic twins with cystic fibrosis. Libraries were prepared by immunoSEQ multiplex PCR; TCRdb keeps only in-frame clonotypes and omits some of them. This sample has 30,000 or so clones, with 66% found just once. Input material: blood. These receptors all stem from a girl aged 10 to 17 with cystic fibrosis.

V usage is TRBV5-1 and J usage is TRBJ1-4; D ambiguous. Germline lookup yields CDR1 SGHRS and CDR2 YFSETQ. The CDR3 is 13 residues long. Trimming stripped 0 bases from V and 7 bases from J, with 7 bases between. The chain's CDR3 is CASSLELGEKLFF. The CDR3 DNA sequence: TGCGCCAGCAGCTTGGAACTTGGTGAAAAACTGTTTTTT.

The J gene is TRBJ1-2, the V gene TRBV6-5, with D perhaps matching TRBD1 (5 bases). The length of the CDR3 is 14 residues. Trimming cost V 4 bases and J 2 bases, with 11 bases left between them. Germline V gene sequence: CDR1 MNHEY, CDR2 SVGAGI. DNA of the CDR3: TGTGCCAGCAGTTTCGGGGGTCGAAACTATGGCTACACCTTC. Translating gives CASSFGGRNYGYTF.

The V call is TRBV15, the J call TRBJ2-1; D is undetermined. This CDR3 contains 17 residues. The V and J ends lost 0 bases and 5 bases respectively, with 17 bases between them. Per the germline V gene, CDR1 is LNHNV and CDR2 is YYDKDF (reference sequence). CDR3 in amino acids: CATSRDRSSGVNNEQFF. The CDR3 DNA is TGTGCCACCAGCAGAGACCGCTCGTCAGGCGTGAACAATGAGCAGTTCTTC. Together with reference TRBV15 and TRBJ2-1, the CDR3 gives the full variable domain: DAMVIQNPRYQVTQFGKPVTLSCSQTLNHNVMYWYQQKSSQAPKLLFHYYDKDFNNEADTPDNFQSRRPNTSFCFLDIRSPGLGDTAMYLCATSRDRSSGVNNEQFFGPGTRLTVL.

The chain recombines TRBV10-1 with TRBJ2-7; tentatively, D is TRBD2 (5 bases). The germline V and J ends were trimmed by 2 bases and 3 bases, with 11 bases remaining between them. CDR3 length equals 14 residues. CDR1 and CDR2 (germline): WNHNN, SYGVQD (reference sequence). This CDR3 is CASSEVHGNYEQYF. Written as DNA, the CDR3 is TGCGCCAGCAGTGAGGTACACGGGAACTACGAGCAGTACTTC.

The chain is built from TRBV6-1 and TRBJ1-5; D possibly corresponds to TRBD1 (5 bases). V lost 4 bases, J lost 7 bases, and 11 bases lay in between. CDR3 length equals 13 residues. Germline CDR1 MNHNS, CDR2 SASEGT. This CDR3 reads CASSAQGDQPQHF. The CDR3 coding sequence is TGTGCCAGCAGTGCGCAGGGAGACCAGCCCCAGCATTTT.

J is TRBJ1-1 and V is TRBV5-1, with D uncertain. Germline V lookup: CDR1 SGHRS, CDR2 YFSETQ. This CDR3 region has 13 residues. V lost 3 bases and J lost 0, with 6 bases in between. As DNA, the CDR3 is TGCGCCAGCAGCTCCCTCATGAACACTGAAGCTTTCTTT. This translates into CASSSLMNTEAFF.

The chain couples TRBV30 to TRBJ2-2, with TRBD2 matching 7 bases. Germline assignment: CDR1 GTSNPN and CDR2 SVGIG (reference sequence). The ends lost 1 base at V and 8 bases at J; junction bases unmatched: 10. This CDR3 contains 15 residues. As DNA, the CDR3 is TGTGCCTGGAGTGCCTCGACTAGCTTGAGGGGGGAGCTGTTTTTT. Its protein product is CAWSASTSLRGELFF. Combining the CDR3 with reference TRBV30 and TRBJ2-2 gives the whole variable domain SQTIHQWPATLVQPVGSPLSLECTVEGTSNPNLYWYRQAAGRGLQLLFYSVGIGQISSEVPQNLSASRPQDRQFILSSKKLLLSDSGFYLCAWSASTSLRGELFFGEGSRLTVL.

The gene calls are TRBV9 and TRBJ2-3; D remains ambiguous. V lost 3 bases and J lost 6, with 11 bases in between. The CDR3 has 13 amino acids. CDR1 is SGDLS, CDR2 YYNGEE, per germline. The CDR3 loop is CASSAPLGDTQYF. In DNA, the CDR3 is TGTGCCAGCAGCGCTCCGTTAGGGGATACGCAGTATTTT.

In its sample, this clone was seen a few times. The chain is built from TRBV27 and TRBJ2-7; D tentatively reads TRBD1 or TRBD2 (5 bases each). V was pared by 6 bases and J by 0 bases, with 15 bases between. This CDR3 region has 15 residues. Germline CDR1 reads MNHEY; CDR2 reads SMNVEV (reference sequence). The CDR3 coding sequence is TGTGCCAGCAGCCGGGGCGGAGCGAGCTCCTACGAGCAGTACGTC. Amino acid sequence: CASSRGGASSYEQYV.

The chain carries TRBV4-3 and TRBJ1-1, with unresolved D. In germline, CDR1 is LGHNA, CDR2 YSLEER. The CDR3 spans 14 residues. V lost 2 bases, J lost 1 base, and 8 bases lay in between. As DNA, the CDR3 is TGCGCCAGCAGCCAATACCAGTGGAACACTGAAGCTTTCTTT. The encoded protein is CASSQYQWNTEAFF.

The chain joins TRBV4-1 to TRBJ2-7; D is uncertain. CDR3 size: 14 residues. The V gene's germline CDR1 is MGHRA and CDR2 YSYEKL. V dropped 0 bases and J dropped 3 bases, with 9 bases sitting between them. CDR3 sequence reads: CASSQDRRNYEQYV. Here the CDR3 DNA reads TGCGCCAGCAGCCAAGACAGGAGAAACTACGAGCAGTACGTC.

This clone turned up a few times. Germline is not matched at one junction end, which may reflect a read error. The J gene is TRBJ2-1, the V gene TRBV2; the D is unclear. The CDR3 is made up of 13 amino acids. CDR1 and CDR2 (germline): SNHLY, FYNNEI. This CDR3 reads CASLELEHDPQVF. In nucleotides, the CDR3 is TGTGCCAGCCTGGAACTGGAGCATGACCCCCAAGTCTTC.

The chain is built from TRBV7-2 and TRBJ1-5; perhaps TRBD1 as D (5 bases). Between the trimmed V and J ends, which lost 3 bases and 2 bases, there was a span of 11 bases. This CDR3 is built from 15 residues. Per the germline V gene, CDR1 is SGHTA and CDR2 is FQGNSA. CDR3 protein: CASSFTGWGNQPQHF. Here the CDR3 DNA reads TGTGCCAGCAGCTTTACAGGTTGGGGCAATCAGCCCCAGCATTTT. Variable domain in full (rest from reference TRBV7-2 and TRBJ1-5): GAGVSQSPSNKVTEKGKDVELRCDPISGHTALYWYRQSLGQGLEFLIYFQGNSAPDKSGLPSDRFSAERTGGSVSTLTIQRTQQEDSAVYLCASSFTGWGNQPQHFGDGTRLSIL.

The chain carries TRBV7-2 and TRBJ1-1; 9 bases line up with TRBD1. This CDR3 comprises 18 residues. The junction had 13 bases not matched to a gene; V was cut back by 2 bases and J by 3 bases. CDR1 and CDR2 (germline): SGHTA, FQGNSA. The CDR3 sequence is CASSLPPPGQGTDTEAFF. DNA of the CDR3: TGTGCCAGCAGCTTACCCCCACCGGGACAGGGAACGGACACTGAAGCTTTCTTT.

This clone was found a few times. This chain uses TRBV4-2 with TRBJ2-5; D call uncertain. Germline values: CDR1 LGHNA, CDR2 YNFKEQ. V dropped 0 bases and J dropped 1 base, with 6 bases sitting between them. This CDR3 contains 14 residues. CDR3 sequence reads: CASSQDDPQETQYF. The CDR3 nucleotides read TGTGCCAGCAGCCAAGACGATCCCCAAGAGACCCAGTACTTC.

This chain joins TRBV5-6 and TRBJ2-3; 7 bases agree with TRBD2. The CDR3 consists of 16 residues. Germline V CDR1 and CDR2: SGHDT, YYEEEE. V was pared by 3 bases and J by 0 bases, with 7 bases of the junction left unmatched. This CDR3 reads CASSYRLAASTDTQYF. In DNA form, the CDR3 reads TGTGCCAGCAGCTACCGACTAGCAGCTAGCACAGATACGCAGTATTTT.

The CDR3 DNA reads TGTGCCAGCAGCACCGCAGGGCGAGCAGATACGCAGTATTTT. Its protein product is CASSTAGRADTQYF. The rearrangement joins TRBV9 to TRBJ2-3; a weak D match, TRBD1 (5 bases). V lost 4 bases and J lost 4, with 13 bases in between. This CDR3 has 14 amino acids. Germline lookup yields CDR1 SGDLS and CDR2 YYNGEE. The full variable domain, completed using reference TRBV9 and TRBJ2-3, is DSGVTQTPKHLITATGQRVTLRCSPRSGDLSVYWYQQSLDQGLQFLIQYYNGEERAKGNILERFSAQQFPDLHSELNLSSLELGDSALYFCASSTAGRADTQYFGPGTRLTVL.

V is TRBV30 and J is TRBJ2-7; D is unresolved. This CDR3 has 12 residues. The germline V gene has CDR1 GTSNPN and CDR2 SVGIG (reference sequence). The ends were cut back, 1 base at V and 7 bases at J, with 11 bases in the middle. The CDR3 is CAWSDMGFEQYF. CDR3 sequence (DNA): TGTGCCTGGAGTGATATGGGTTTTGAGCAGTACTTC.

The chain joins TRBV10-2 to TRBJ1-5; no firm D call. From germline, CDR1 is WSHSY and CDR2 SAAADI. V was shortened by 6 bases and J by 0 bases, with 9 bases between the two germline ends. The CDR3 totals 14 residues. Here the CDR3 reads CASRSGHSNQPQHF. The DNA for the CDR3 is TGCGCCAGCAGGTCTGGCCATAGCAATCAGCCCCAGCATTTT.

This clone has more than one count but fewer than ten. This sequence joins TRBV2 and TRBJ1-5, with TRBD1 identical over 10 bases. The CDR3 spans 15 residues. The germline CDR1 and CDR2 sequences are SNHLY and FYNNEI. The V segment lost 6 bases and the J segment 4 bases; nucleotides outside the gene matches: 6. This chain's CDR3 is CASSRQGAWNQPQHF. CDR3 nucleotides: TGTGCCAGCAGCCGACAGGGGGCATGGAATCAGCCCCAGCATTTT.

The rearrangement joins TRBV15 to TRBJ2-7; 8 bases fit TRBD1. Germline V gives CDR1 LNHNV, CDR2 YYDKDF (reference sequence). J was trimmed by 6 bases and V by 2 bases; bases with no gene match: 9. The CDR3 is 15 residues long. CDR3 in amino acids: CATSRPDRGIFEQYV. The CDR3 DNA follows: TGTGCCACCAGCAGACCTGACAGGGGCATCTTCGAGCAGTACGTC.